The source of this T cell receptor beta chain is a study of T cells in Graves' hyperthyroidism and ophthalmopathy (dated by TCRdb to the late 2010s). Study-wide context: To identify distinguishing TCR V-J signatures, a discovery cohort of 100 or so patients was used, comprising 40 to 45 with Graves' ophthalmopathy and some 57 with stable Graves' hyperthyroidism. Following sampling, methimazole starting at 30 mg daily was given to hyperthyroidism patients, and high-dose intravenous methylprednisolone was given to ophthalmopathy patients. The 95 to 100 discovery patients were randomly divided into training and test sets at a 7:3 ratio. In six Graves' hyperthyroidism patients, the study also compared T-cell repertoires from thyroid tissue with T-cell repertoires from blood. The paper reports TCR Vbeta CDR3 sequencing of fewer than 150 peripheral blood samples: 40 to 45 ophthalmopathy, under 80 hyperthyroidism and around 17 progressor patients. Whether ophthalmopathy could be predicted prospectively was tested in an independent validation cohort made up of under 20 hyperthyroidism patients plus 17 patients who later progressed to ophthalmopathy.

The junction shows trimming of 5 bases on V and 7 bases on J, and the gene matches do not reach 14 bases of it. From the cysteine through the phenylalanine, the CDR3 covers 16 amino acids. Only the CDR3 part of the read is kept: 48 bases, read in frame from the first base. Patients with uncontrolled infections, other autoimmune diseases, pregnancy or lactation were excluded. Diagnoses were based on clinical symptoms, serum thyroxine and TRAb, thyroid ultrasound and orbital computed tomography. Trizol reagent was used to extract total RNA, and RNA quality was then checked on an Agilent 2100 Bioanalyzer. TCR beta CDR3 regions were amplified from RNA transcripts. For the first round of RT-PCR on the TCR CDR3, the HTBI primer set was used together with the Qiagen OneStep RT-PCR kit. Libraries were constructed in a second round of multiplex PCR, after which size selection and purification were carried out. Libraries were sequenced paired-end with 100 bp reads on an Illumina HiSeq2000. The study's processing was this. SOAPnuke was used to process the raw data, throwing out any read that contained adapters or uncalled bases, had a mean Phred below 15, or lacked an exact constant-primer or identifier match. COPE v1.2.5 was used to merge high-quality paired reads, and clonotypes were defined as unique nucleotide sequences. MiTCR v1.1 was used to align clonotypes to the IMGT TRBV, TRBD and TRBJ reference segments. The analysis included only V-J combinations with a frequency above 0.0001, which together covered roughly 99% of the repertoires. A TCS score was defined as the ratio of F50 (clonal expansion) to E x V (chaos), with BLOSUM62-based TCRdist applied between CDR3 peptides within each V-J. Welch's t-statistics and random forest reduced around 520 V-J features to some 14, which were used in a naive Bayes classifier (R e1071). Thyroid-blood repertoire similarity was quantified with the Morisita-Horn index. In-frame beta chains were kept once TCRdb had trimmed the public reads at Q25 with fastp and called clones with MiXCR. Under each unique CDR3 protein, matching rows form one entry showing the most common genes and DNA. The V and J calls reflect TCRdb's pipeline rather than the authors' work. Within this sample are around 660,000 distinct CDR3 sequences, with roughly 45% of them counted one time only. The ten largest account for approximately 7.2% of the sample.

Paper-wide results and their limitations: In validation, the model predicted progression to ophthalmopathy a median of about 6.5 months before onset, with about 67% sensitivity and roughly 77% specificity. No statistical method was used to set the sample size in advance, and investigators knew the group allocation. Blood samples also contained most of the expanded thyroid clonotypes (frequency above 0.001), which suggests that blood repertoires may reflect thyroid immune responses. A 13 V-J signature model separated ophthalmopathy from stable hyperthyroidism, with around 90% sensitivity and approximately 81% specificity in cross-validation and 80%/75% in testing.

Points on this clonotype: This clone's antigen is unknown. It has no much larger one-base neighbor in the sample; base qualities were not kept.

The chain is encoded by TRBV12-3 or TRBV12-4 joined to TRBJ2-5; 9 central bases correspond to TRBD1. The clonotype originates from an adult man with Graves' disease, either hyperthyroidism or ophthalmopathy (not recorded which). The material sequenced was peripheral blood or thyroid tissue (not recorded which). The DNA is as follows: TGTGCCAGCAGTCCTCGGACAGGGGCGGGCCGGGGGACCCAGTACTTC. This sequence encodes CASSPRTGAGRGTQYF.